The entry below gives a single T cell receptor (beta chain) sequence along with its context. This sample was included in a study of blood T cell repertoires in COVID-19. As for the study in general: COVID-19 samples, acute and convalescent, were from the United States, Italy and Spain. The cDNA or gDNA used as material had been derived from T cells, B-cell-depleted T cells, or PBMCs.

Authors' data handling: For nucleated cells, counts were estimated from reference gene primer amplification. Data came from immunoSEQ multiplex PCR; TCRdb stores just in-frame clones and leaves some out. D and trimming were read from the DNA, whereas the V and J calls and clone size are those reported in that table. Here the sample spans about 270,000 clones, 88% being singletons. Germline values: CDR1 MNHEY, CDR2 SMNVEV (reference sequence). The CDR3 extends over 15 amino acids. Trimming removed 0 bases from V and 0 bases from J, with 9 bases in between. The sequence came from a man aged 60 to 69 who had recovered from COVID-19. Sequencing used peripheral blood. The chain links TRBV27 to TRBJ2-7; no firm D call. CDR3 sequence reads: CASSLSPHTSYEQYF. The CDR3 DNA is TGTGCCAGCAGTTTATCCCCCCACACCTCCTACGAGCAGTACTTC.